The present T cell receptor (beta chain) was sequenced within a study of regulatory T cells. Findings and caveats of the study: In patients, unique TRB V-J pairs were restricted and V/J usage skewed, especially in Tregs. Patient CD8+ T cells trended nonsignificantly toward lower Shannon entropy than control CD8+ cells.

Germline V gene data show CDR1 as SGHVS and CDR2 as FNYEAQ. V was cut by 5 bases and J by 3 bases, with 11 bases left in between. This CDR3 is built from 13 residues. Comments on this clone: Its specificity is unknown.

Two CD3G-deficient patients had more severe autoimmunity; all had some. Patients aged 2 to 39 years had fewer naive T cells. Primers: 52 TRBV forward and 13 TRBJ reverse. The repertoire was sequenced with immunoSEQ multiplex PCR; TCRdb's copy has only in-frame clones and lacks some. Found here are a few thousand clones, approximately 80% of them singletons; the top ten hold roughly 32%. Specimen: CD8+ T cells sorted from blood. The sequence was obtained from a child aged 10-17 years with CD3G deficiency. The gene calls are TRBV7-6 and TRBJ2-7, with D perhaps TRBD2 (6 bases). The CDR3 loop reads CASSRAEGYEQYF. The CDR3 DNA reads TGTGCCAGCAGCCGCGCGGAGGGCTACGAGCAGTACTTC.